The clone carrying this T cell receptor beta chain was detected only once. What it binds is unknown. The data were produced by immunoSEQ multiplex PCR, yet TCRdb's version contains in-frame clones alone and is incomplete. The sample includes more than 45,000 clones, about 80% of them seen just once. The data are from a study of OX40 agonist ivuxolimab in advanced cancers. Study at large: The dose-escalation group included hepatocellular carcinoma, melanoma, renal cell carcinoma and head and neck cancer. Of mixed ages from about 23 to 79 and averaging about 60 years, the group was about 86% male. Study results and limitations: In the expanded peripheral T cells, antigen specificity was never determined.

The CDR3 spans 14 residues. Losses at the gene ends were 6 bases for V and 8 bases for J; bases not matched to a gene: 11. CDR1 is SNHLY and CDR2 is FYNNEI in the germline V gene. The sequences come from CD4+ or CD8+ T cells sorted from blood, collected in a trial of the OX40 agonist ivuxolimab. This TCR was sampled from an adult with an advanced solid tumor such as melanoma, head and neck, liver or kidney cancer. The rearrangement joins TRBV2 to TRBJ1-2; 8 bases align to TRBD1. For the CDR3, the DNA is TGTGCCAGCAGCGGGGCGGGACAGGTCTTCGGCTACACCTTC. Its protein product is CASSGAGQVFGYTF.